One and the same sample provided the 7 T cell receptor beta chains below, sequenced in a study of pediatric ulcerative colitis. Method: immunoSEQ multiplex PCR; TCRdb's copy keeps in-frame clones and lacks some. The table lists about 36,000 clones, approximately 82% of them singletons. The sample was blood. These receptors all come from a girl between 5 and 17 years old with moderate ulcerative colitis.

The chain joins TRBV19 to TRBJ2-3; 10 bases map to TRBD2. CDR3 length: 14 amino acids. V lost 8 bases, J lost 1 base, and 3 bases stayed unmatched. Germline V gives CDR1 LNHDA, CDR2 SQIVND (reference sequence). In nucleotides, the CDR3 is TGTGCCAGTGAGCGGGGGGGCCGCACAGATACGCAGTATTTT. This sequence encodes CASERGGRTDTQYF.

This rearrangement joins TRBV19 to TRBJ1-1; unclear D gene. The CDR3 has 13 residues. Trimming removed 1 base from V and 10 bases from J, with 13 bases in between. Germline values: CDR1 LNHDA, CDR2 SQIVND (reference sequence). As DNA, the CDR3 is TGTGCCAGTAGTATAGGGGCTCAGGTTGGAGCTTTCTTT. Translation: CASSIGAQVGAFF.

CDR3 in amino acids: CASSVRMGVASNTGELFF. CDR3 sequence (DNA): TGTGCCAGCAGCGTCCGAATGGGGGTAGCGTCGAACACCGGGGAGCTGTTTTTT. This chain joins TRBV9 and TRBJ2-2, with D perhaps assigned TRBD1 or TRBD2 (5 bases each). CDR3 size: 18 residues. Trimming removed 2 bases at V and 0 bases at J, with 17 bases between. CDR1 SGDLS and CDR2 YYNGEE come from the germline V gene.

This rearrangement joins TRBV30 to TRBJ1-2; TRBD1 is a possible D gene (6 bases). V lost 0 bases to trimming and J lost 4 bases, with 18 bases between them. CDR3 length equals 16 residues. Germline-derived CDR1 and CDR2 are GTSNPN and SVGIG (reference sequence). The chain's CDR3 is CAWSVPGDAKFYGYTF. CDR3 nucleotides: TGTGCCTGGAGTGTCCCAGGGGATGCGAAATTCTATGGCTACACCTTC. Supplemented by reference TRBV30 and TRBJ1-2, the full variable domain reads SQTIHQWPATLVQPVGSPLSLECTVEGTSNPNLYWYRQAAGRGLQLLFYSVGIGQISSEVPQNLSASRPQDRQFILSSKKLLLSDSGFYLCAWSVPGDAKFYGYTFGSGTRLTVV.

V gene TRBV7-2 combines with J gene TRBJ1-1; D might be TRBD1 (5 bases). Germline CDR1 SGHTA, CDR2 FQGNSA. Trimming took 3 bases from V and 1 from J, leaving 6 bases between them. CDR3 size: 13 residues. The CDR3 sequence: CASSFQGNTEAFF. The CDR3 region has the DNA TGTGCCAGCAGCTTTCAGGGGAACACTGAAGCTTTCTTT.

The V call is TRBV29-1, the J call TRBJ1-1; no reliable D call. The CDR3 is 13 amino acids. With 4 bases removed from V and 0 bases from J, the gap between germline ends came to 9 bases. Germline V gene lookup returns CDR1 SQVTM and CDR2 ANQGSEA. CDR3 coding DNA: TGCAGCGTTGTCGGACTATTGAACACTGAAGCTTTCTTT. Translating gives CSVVGLLNTEAFF.

This clone was recorded once. The chain combines TRBV4-1 with TRBJ2-1; TRBD2 matches 11 bases. The length of the CDR3 is 15 residues. Per germline, CDR1 MGHRA and CDR2 YSYEKL. The V gene end was trimmed by 0 bases and the J gene end by 16 bases; junction bases not matched to a gene: 11. Here the CDR3 DNA reads TGCGCCAGCAGCCAAGAAGAACTAGCGGGAGACGGGGGATTCTTC. Translated, it gives CASSQEELAGDGGFF.